One and the same sample provided the 2 T cell receptor beta chains below, sequenced in a study of cytomegalovirus exposure and HLA in healthy donors. TCRdb's copy holds only in-frame clones and misses some; the assay was immunoSEQ multiplex PCR. The sample has roughly 56,000 clones; 85% to 95% are singletons. Sequencing was carried out using PBMCs. Every receptor here comes from a young man in good health and CMV-seronegative.

The chain couples TRBV5-6 to TRBJ1-2, with 8 bases matching TRBD1. The CDR3 runs to 15 residues. CDR1 and CDR2 from the germline V gene are SGHDT and YYEEEE. Trimming removed 4 bases from V and 4 bases from J; junction bases left unmatched: 9. The CDR3 protein is CASSPTGQDSYGYTF. The CDR3 bases are TGTGCCAGCAGCCCCACGGGACAGGACAGCTATGGCTACACCTTC.

This chain links TRBV9 with TRBJ2-1, with D possibly TRBD2 on 5 matching bases. This CDR3 is 15 amino acids long. Between the trimmed V and J ends, which lost 0 bases and 2 bases, there was a span of 9 bases. Germline CDR1 SGDLS, CDR2 YYNGEE. Here the CDR3 DNA reads TGTGCCAGCAGCGTAGCGGGATATACCTACAATGAGCAGTTCTTC. Translating it yields CASSVAGYTYNEQFF. Full variable domain (rest looked up from reference TRBV9 and TRBJ2-1): DSGVTQTPKHLITATGQRVTLRCSPRSGDLSVYWYQQSLDQGLQFLIQYYNGEERAKGNILERFSAQQFPDLHSELNLSSLELGDSALYFCASSVAGYTYNEQFFGPGTRLTVL.